This TCR beta chain is from a study of CD8 T cells in Susac syndrome (dated 2019 in TCRdb). In terms of the full investigation: Among the Susac syndrome patients who were sequenced, clinically active disease was present in more than five and clinical remission was observed in roughly eight. Repertoire sequencing was used to test whether CD8+ T cell activation and differentiation in Susac syndrome was antigen driven. Clonality of the CD8+ T cell repertoire was compared between over 10 healthy donors, roughly 14 Susac syndrome patients and about 15 multiple sclerosis patients. At the time of blood withdrawal, Susac syndrome patients were either therapy-naive, taking corticosteroids (with some also receiving IVIg), or on IVIg alone.

The germline V gene (reference sequence) specifies LGHDT as CDR1 and YNNKEL as CDR2. Trimming removed 4 bases from V and 2 bases from J, leaving 8 bases between the germline ends. From its cysteine to its phenylalanine, the CDR3 spans 13 amino acids. Only CDR3 DNA remains: 39 bases, in frame from the first base. RNA was extracted with the RNeasy kit and roughly 0.5 to 1 ug was reverse transcribed using random hexamers. TCR beta CDR3 regions were amplified with the immunoSEQ multiplex PCR assay covering 54 Vbeta and 13 Jbeta segments. PCR amplification bias was corrected by using a synthetic template baseline for primer optimization and computational correction. Concerning the study's data processing: Reads were assigned to V, D and J genes according to IMGT and analyzed in immunoSEQ Analyzer, with only productive sequences retained. Clonality was computed as one minus Shannon entropy normalized by log2 of the number of productive unique sequences. Public and private clones were assessed among the 100 most prevalent clones of each patient and control. A clone was defined as Susac-specific if it was absent from the healthy and MS cohorts, from about 1,100 published viral clones and from other ImmuneACCESS disease sequences. TCRdb applied fastp at Q25 and MiXCR to the public reads, then kept only in-frame beta chains. Each entry is one CDR3 protein sequence, shown with its most common DNA and genes. The V and J calls and clone size are TCRdb's, not the authors'. The sample data list under 70,000 distinct CDR3 sequences, and over 90% of these were observed just once. The top ten clones comprise about 0.8% of the sample.

High-throughput TCR beta sequencing profiled peripheral blood CD8+ and CD4+ T cells from healthy donors, Susac syndrome patients and multiple sclerosis patients. The Susac syndrome patients fulfilled recently defined diagnostic criteria for definite or probable disease. CD8+ TEMRA cells were enriched by FACS, while bulk CD8+ and CD4+ T cells were purified by magnetic negative isolation. Blood was collected in EDTA tubes and processed within 24 hours, with PBMCs isolated through density gradient centrifugation. PBMCs intended for TCR sequencing were frozen in liquid nitrogen and were later thawed in a 37 degrees C water bath. The sorted or isolated CD4+, CD8+ and CD8+ TEMRA cells had a purity of 90% or higher. Beyond this particular receptor, the publication reports: Clonal expansion was seen in Susac syndrome CD8+ repertoires, peaking in CD8+ TEMRA cells and being greater in clinically active patients than in remitting ones. In the total CD8+ and CD8+ TEMRA repertoires, sixteen and five Susac-specific public clones, respectively, were identified. The number of individuals in the TCR sequencing and HLA analysis was recognized as being relatively small.

Concerning this clonotype: It lacks a known antigen. Base-call qualities are not available, and no considerably larger clone is one nucleotide away.

The chain joins TRBV3-1 to TRBJ2-5; the D gene identity is not certain. This clonotype originated in a human donor with Susac syndrome. Sequencing was carried out using CD8+ T cells from PBMCs. Here is the DNA: TGTGCCAGCAGCCCCGTGTCGCAAGAGACCCAGTACTTC. This translates into CASSPVSQETQYF.